This T cell receptor (beta chain) is from a study of metastatic and nonmetastatic thyroid tumors. Study context: Malignant and benign thyroid patients had repertoires compared in peripheral blood and tumor or nodule tissue. Study results and limitations: Benign nodules were reported to have significantly lower TCR beta diversity than malignant thyroid tumors, in blood and tumor.

This clone appeared many times. Antigen specificity is unknown. Treatment of any kind had been given to no patient before thyroid surgery. Per the original data handling: A classifier of distant metastasis in papillary thyroid cancer was built from CDR3 differences (across clinicopathological groups). TCRdb recomputed clones from the PCR reads via MiXCR. TCRdb, not the authors, supplied the V and J calls. Of just over 15,000 clones in the sample, about 34% were seen once. The CDR3 length is 12 residues. The J segment lost 13 bases and the V segment lost 1 base, leaving 3 bases of the junction unmatched. Looked up from germline, CDR1 is SGHNT and CDR2 is YENEEA.

V is TRBV11-3 and J is TRBJ2-1; 8 nucleotides match TRBD1. The sequenced sample was tumor tissue. This sequence originates from a male donor with papillary thyroid cancer or a benign thyroid nodule (not recorded which). Some clones in this sample may be carry-over from other donors' samples. CDR3 loop: CASSLGTGIQFF. The CDR3 nucleotides read TGTGCCAGCAGCTTAGGGACAGGGATCCAGTTCTTC.